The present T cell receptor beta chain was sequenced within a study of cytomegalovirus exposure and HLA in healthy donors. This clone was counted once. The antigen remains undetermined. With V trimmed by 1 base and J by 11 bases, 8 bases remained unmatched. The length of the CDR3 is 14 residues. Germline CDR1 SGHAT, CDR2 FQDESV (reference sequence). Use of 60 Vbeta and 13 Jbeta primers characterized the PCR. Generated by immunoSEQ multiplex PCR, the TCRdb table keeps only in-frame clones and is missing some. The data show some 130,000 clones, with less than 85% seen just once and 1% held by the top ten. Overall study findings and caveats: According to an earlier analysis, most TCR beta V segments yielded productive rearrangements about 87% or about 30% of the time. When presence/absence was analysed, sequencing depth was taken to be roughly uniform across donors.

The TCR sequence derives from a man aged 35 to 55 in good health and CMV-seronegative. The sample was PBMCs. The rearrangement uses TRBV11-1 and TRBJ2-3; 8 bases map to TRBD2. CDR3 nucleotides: TGTGCCAGCAGCTTAGGGACTAGCACCCTAGGGCAGTATTTT. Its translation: CASSLGTSTLGQYF.